In this sample, the clone carrying this T cell receptor beta chain turned up a few times. Each person with ophthalmopathy scored at least 3 on the Clinical Activity Score, reached NOSPECS grade 4 or higher, and had been ill under 3 months. Thyroid ultrasound, orbital computed tomography, clinical symptoms, and serum thyroxine and TRAb underpinned diagnoses. Fresh peripheral blood, 9.5 to 10 ml of it, supplied the PBMCs. The sample comes from a study of T cells in Graves' hyperthyroidism and ophthalmopathy. Overall study: At initial diagnosis, before any treatment had begun, peripheral blood was obtained.

Amplified TCR beta CDR3 regions derived from RNA transcripts. Primed by the HTBI set, a first-round RT-PCR was run on the TCR CDR3. TCRdb called the multiplex PCR reads again in MiXCR, with one record for every CDR3 protein. In the table there are fewer than 350,000 distinct CDR3 sequences, roughly a fifth of which are singletons. This TCR was sampled from a middle-aged man with Graves' ophthalmopathy. Sample: blood.

The CDR3 is CASSYSAGGGNTIYF. The CDR3 nucleotides read TGTGCCAGCAGTTACTCTGCGGGGGGCGGAAACACCATATATTTT. V usage is TRBV6-2 or TRBV6-3 and J usage is TRBJ1-3, with D tentatively TRBD1 (6 bases). Germline loops: CDR1 MNHEY, CDR2 SVGEGT. CDR3 size: 15 residues. Trimming took 0 bases from V and 4 from J, leaving 10 bases between them.